These 11 T cell receptor beta chains originate from one sample sequenced in a study of blood T cells in healthy people across ages. Combining a sample-barcoded 5' primer with a J-beta primer mix, a second PCR ran for roughly 7 to 12 cycles. TCRdb re-analysed the 5' RACE reads in MiXCR, keeping a single row per CDR3 protein. The sample lists fewer than 2,000,000 distinct CDR3 sequences; about 39% were seen once. Sequenced: blood. These receptors were obtained from a human donor in good health.

The chain has TRBV7-9 and TRBJ2-1, with 7 bases fitting TRBD2. This CDR3 is 14 amino acids long. With 2 bases clipped from V and 8 bases from J, the junction kept 6 bases outside the gene matches. The germline gives CDR1 SEHNR, CDR2 FQNEAQ (reference sequence). The CDR3 loop reads CASSLSGDWDEQFF. The CDR3 DNA follows: TGTGCCAGCAGCTTAAGCGGGGATTGGGATGAGCAGTTCTTC.

This clonotype was recorded a few times. This chain joins TRBV28 and TRBJ2-3; tentative D call: TRBD2 (5 bases). Trimming removed 7 bases from V and 2 bases from J, with 13 bases in between. The CDR3 is made up of 14 amino acids. Germline V CDR1 and CDR2: MDHEN, SYDVKM. Written as DNA, the CDR3 is TGTGCCAGCATCCCTGGACTCGACACAGATACGCAGTATTTT. This gives the protein CASIPGLDTDTQYF. Supplemented by reference TRBV28 and TRBJ2-3, the full variable domain reads DVKVTQSSRYLVKRTGEKVFLECVQDMDHENMFWYRQDPGLGLRLIYFSYDVKMKEKGDIPEGYSVSREKKERFSLILESASTNQTSMYLCASIPGLDTDTQYFGPGTRLTVL.

A few counts support this clonotype. The chain employs TRBV29-1 and TRBJ2-1; D is unresolved. The CDR3 totals 13 residues. Germline values: CDR1 SQVTM, CDR2 ANQGSEA. The V and J ends lost 4 bases and 2 bases respectively, with 9 bases between them. The DNA for the CDR3 is TGCAGCGTTGGGGTTAGGGCCTACAATGAGCAGTTCTTC. Its protein is CSVGVRAYNEQFF.

This clonotype was seen a single time. The chain is built from TRBV28 and TRBJ1-2, with D uncertain. The CDR3 is 12 residues long. Germline V gene sequence: CDR1 MDHEN, CDR2 SYDVKM. V was pared by 3 bases and J by 5 bases, with 7 bases between. The CDR3 DNA reads as TGTGCCAGCAGTTTGCAGGTTTATGGCTACACCTTC. Protein: CASSLQVYGYTF.

In regard to this clonotype: A clone one base away is much larger, so this may be a read error. The V call is TRBV6-1, the J call TRBJ2-5; D call uncertain. Germline lookup yields CDR1 MNHNS and CDR2 SASEGT. The CDR3 covers 13 residues. This chain's CDR3 is CAGSEFKQETQYF. The CDR3 DNA reads TGTGCCGGCAGTGAATTTAAGCAAGAGACCCAGTACTTC.

The V and J genes are TRBV7-8 and TRBJ2-1; 10 nucleotides line up with TRBD1. The CDR3 runs 15 residues. V lost 0 bases to trimming and J lost 9 bases; unmatched junction nucleotides: 5. Germline values: CDR1 SGHVS, CDR2 FQNEAQ. CDR3 DNA: TGTGCCAGCAGCTTAGCGGGTGGGACAGGGGTTGAGCAGTTCTTC. Translating it yields CASSLAGGTGVEQFF.

V is TRBV9 and J is TRBJ2-5; D gene ambiguous. Matching the DNA end better, TRBJ2-7 makes the J call doubtful. This CDR3 has 13 amino acids. Germline V CDR1 and CDR2: SGDLS, YYNGEE. The CDR3 protein is CASSVQDAYEQYF. The CDR3 DNA follows: TGTGCCAGCAGCGTACAGGATGCCTACGAGCAGTACTTC.

The rearrangement links TRBV7-3 to TRBJ2-5; D gene uncertain. With 1 base removed from V and 3 bases from J, the gap between germline ends came to 9 bases. CDR1 is SGHTA and CDR2 is FQGTGA in the germline V gene. The CDR3 has 14 amino acids. CDR3 sequence reads: CASSLMGSKETQYF. The CDR3 nucleotides are TGTGCCAGCAGCTTAATGGGCTCCAAAGAGACCCAGTACTTC. Filled out from reference TRBV7-3 and TRBJ2-5, the complete variable domain reads GAGVSQTPSNKVTEKGKYVELRCDPISGHTALYWYRQSLGQGPEFLIYFQGTGAADDSGLPNDRFFAVRPEGSVSTLKIQRTERGDSAVYLCASSLMGSKETQYFGPGTRLLVL.

This clonotype appeared a few times. V gene TRBV25-1 combines with J gene TRBJ2-1; 7 bases agree with TRBD1. This CDR3 has 13 amino acids. The V and J ends lost 1 base and 14 bases, in that order; junction bases with no gene match: 8. Germline loops: CDR1 MGHDK, CDR2 SYGVNS. CDR3 loop: CASSEFGTELKFF. The DNA of the CDR3 is TGTGCCAGCAGTGAATTCGGGACAGAGCTAAAGTTCTTC.

This clonotype was observed a few times. This chain connects TRBV5-5 to TRBJ2-5, with a possible D match to TRBD2 (6 bases). CDR3 length equals 14 residues. Per germline, CDR1 SGHKS and CDR2 YYEKEE (reference sequence). Trimming took off 4 bases at V and 5 bases at J, with 15 bases between the two ends. In DNA, the CDR3 is TGTGCCAGCAGCCCACTCGCGGGAATCGAGACCCAGTACTTC. Protein: CASSPLAGIETQYF. Drawing the rest from reference TRBV5-5 and TRBJ2-5, the complete variable domain is DAGVTQSPTHLIKTRGQQVTLRCSPISGHKSVSWYQQVLGQGPQFIFQYYEKEERGRGNFPDRFSARQFPNYSSELNVNALLLGDSALYLCASSPLAGIETQYFGPGTRLLVL.

This clonotype was counted only a few times. The chain employs TRBV7-8 and TRBJ1-2, with 7 bases aligning to TRBD1. Germline CDR1 is SGHVS and CDR2 is FQNEAQ. Trimming took 5 bases from V and 3 from J; bases not matched to a gene: 9. The CDR3 spans 15 residues. The CDR3 nucleotides read TGTGCCAGCAGCGCACAGGGGATCACTTACTATGGCTACACCTTC. The encoded protein is CASSAQGITYYGYTF.